This T cell receptor beta chain appears in the sequencing data of a study of cytomegalovirus exposure and HLA in healthy donors. PCR used 60 Vbeta primers and 13 Jbeta primers. Assay used: immunoSEQ multiplex PCR; TCRdb lists only in-frame clones, some missing. The profile shows 90,000 to 120,000 clones, approximately 80% of them singletons. With V trimmed by 0 bases and J by 3 bases, 4 bases remained unmatched. CDR3 length: 16 amino acids. From germline, CDR1 is SGHRS and CDR2 YFSETQ. Study-level points and caveats: The classifier, whose performance was assessed in both the original and validation cohorts, reportedly diagnosed cytomegalovirus status with high specificity and sensitivity. An analysis that came later showed most CMV-associated TCR beta chains appearing HLA-restricted.

The table lists this clone with a count of one. Antigen: not known. Material: PBMCs. This chain links TRBV5-1 with TRBJ2-5, with 11 bases that match TRBD2. The TCR sequence derives from a male donor in good health and CMV-seronegative. As DNA, the CDR3 is TGCGCCAGCAGCTTGGAACGGGGACTAGCGGAAGAGACCCAGTACTTC. It is translated as CASSLERGLAEETQYF.